This T cell receptor beta chain comes out of a study of early T cells in non-severe SARS-CoV-2 infection. Germline V gene lookup returns CDR1 MDHEN and CDR2 SYDVKM. The CDR3 is 13 amino acids. Trimming removed 7 bases from V and 3 bases from J, with 12 bases in between. TCRdb re-called the 5' RACE reads with MiXCR, one entry per CDR3 protein. The table lists about 92,000 distinct CDR3 sequences, roughly 15% of them singletons. This clonotype was found many times. The source material was whole blood. This TCR came from an adult who was a healthcare worker with PCR-confirmed SARS-CoV-2 infection or an uninfected control (not recorded which). This chain connects TRBV28 to TRBJ1-2; D is unresolved. CDR3: CASTHGQYYGYTF. The DNA for the CDR3 is TGTGCCAGCACACACGGGCAGTACTATGGCTACACCTTC.